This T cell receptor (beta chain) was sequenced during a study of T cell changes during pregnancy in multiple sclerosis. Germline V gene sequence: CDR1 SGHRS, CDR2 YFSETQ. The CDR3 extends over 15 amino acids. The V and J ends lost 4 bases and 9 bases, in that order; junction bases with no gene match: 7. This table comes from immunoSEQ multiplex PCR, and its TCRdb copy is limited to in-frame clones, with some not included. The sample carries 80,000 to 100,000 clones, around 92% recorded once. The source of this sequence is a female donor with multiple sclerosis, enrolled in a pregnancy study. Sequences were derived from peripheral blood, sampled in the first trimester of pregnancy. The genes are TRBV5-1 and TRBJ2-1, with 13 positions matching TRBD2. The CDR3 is CASSPGLAGVPEQFF. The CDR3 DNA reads TGCGCCAGCAGCCCAGGACTAGCGGGAGTCCCTGAGCAGTTCTTC.